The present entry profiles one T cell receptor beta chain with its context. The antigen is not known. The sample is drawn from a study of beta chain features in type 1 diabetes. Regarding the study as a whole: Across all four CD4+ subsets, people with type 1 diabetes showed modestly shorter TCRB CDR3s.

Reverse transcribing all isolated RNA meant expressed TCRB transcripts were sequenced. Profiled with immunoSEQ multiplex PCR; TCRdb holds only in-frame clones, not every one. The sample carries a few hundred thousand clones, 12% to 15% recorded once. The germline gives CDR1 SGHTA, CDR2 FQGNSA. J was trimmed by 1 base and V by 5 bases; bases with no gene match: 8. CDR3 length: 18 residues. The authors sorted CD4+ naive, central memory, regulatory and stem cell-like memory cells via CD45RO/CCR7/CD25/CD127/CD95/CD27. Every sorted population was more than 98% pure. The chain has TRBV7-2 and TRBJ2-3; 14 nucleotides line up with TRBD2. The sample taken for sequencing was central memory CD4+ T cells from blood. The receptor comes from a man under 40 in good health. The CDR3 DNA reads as TGTGCCAGCAGCCCGGGACTAGCGGGAGATATGGGCACAGATACGCAGTATTTT. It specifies CASSPGLAGDMGTDTQYF.